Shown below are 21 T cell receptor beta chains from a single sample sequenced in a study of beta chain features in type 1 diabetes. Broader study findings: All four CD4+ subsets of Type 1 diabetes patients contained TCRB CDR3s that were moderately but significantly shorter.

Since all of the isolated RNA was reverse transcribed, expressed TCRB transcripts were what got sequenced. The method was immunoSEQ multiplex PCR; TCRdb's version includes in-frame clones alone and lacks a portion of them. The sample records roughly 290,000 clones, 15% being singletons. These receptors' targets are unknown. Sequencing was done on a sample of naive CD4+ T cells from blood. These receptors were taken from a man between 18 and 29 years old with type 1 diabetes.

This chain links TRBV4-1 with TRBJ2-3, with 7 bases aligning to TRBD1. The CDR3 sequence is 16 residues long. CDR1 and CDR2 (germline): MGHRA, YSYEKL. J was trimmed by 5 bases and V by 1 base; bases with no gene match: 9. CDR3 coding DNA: TGCGCCAGCAGCCAAGCTCCCCGGGACAGTCAAGATACGCAGTATTTT. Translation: CASSQAPRDSQDTQYF.

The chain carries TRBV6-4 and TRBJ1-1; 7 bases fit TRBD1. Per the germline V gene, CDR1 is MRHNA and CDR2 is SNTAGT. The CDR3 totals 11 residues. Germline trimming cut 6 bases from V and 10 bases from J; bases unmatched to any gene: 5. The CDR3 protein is CASRGAGGAFF. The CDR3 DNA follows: TGTGCCAGCAGGGGTGCAGGGGGAGCTTTCTTT.

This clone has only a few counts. CDR3 sequence reads: CASSHKDSPLFYEQYF. The CDR3 DNA sequence: TGCGCCAGCAGTCACAAGGACAGCCCCCTCTTCTACGAGCAGTACTTC. The rearrangement uses TRBV23-1 and TRBJ2-7, with a possible D match to TRBD1 (6 bases). TRBV23-1 has ORF status, its function being uncertain. Trimming left V 3 bases short and J 3 bases short, with 18 bases between. CDR3 length: 16 amino acids.

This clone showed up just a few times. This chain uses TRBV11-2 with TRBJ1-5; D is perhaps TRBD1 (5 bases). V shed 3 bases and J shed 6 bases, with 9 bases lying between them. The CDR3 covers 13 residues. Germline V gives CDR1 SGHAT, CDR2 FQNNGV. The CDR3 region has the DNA TGTGCCAGCAGCTTGGAGGGGCCTCAGCCCCAGCATTTT. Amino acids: CASSLEGPQPQHF.

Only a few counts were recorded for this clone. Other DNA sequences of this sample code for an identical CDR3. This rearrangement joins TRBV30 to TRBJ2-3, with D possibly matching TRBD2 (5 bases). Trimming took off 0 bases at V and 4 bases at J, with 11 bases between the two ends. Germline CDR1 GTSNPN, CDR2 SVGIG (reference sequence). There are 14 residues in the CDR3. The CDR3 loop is CAWSVGGSADTQYF. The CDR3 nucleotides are TGTGCCTGGAGTGTAGGTGGGAGCGCAGATACGCAGTATTTT.

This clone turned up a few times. In DNA form, the CDR3 reads TGTGCCAGCAGCTTAGGGGGTTTCTCCTACGAGCAGTACTTC. Translation: CASSLGGFSYEQYF. The genes are TRBV5-4 and TRBJ2-7, with D tentatively TRBD1 (6 bases). The V and J ends lost 2 bases and 0 bases respectively, with 9 bases between them. CDR1 is SGHNT and CDR2 is YYREEE in the germline V gene (reference sequence). This CDR3 is 14 amino acids long.

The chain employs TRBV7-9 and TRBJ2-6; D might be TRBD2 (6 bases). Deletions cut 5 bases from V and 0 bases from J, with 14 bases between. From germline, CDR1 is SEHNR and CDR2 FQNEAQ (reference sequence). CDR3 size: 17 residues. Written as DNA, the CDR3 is TGTGCCAGCAGCCACCGGGACTTCTACTCTGGGGCCAACGTCCTGACTTTC. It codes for CASSHRDFYSGANVLTF.

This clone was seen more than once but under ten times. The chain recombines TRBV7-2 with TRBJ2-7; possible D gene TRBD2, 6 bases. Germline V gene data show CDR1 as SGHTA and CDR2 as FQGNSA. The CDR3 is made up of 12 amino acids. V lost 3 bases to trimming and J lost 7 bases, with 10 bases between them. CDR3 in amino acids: CASSFGGTEQYF. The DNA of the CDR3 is TGTGCCAGCAGCTTTGGGGGGACGGAGCAGTACTTC. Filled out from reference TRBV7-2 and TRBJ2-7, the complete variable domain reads GAGVSQSPSNKVTEKGKDVELRCDPISGHTALYWYRQSLGQGLEFLIYFQGNSAPDKSGLPSDRFSAERTGGSVSTLTIQRTQQEDSAVYLCASSFGGTEQYFGPGTRLTVT.

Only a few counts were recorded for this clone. The CDR3 region is CASSWAGQGGSSPLHF. For the CDR3, the DNA is TGTGCCAGCAGTTGGGCCGGACAGGGGGGCTCTTCACCCCTCCACTTT. This chain joins TRBV27 and TRBJ1-6; 10 nucleotides agree with TRBD1. V shed 4 bases, J shed 9 bases, and the junction held 9 bases outside the gene matches. The CDR3 runs to 16 residues. CDR1 and CDR2 (germline): MNHEY, SMNVEV (reference sequence).

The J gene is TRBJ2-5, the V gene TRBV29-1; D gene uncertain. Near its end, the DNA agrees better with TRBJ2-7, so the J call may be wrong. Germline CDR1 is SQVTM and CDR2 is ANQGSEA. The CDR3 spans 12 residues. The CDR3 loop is CSVGAVSYEQYF. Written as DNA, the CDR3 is TGCAGCGTTGGGGCAGTCTCCTACGAGCAGTACTTC.

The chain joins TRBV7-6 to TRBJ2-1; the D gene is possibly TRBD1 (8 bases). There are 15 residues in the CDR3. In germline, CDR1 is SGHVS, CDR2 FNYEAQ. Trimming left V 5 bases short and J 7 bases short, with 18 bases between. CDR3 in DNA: TGTGCCAGCAGCCTAAACTACAGGGGGGGAAATGAGCAGTTCTTC. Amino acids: CASSLNYRGGNEQFF.

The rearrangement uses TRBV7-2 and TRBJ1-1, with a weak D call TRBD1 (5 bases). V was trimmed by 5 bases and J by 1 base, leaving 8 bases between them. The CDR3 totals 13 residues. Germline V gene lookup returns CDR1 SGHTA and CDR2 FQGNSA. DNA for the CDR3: TGTGCCAGCAGCCCCCAGGGGAACACTGAAGCTTTCTTT. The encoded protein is CASSPQGNTEAFF. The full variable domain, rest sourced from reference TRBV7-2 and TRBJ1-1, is GAGVSQSPSNKVTEKGKDVELRCDPISGHTALYWYRQSLGQGLEFLIYFQGNSAPDKSGLPSDRFSAERTGGSVSTLTIQRTQQEDSAVYLCASSPQGNTEAFFGQGTRLTVV.

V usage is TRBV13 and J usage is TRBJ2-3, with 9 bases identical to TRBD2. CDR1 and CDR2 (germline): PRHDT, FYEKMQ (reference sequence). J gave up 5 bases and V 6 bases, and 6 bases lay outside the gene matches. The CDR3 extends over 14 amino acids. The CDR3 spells CASRRGGRKDTQYF. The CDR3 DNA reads TGTGCCAGCAGGCGGGGGGGCCGGAAAGATACGCAGTATTTT.

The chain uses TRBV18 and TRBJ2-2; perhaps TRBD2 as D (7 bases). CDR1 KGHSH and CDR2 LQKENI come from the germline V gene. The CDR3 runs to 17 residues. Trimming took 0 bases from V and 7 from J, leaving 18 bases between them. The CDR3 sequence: CASSPPSGGHLLGELFF. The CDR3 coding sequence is TGTGCCAGCTCACCACCTTCGGGGGGCCATCTACTCGGGGAGCTGTTTTTT.

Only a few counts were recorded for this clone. CDR3 sequence (DNA): TGCGCCAGCAGCTTGGAAACTATGAACACTGAAGCTTTCTTT. Protein: CASSLETMNTEAFF. This chain uses TRBV5-1 with TRBJ1-1; D is ambiguous. Germline values: CDR1 SGHRS, CDR2 YFSETQ. Trimming removed 0 bases at V and 0 bases at J, with 6 bases between. The CDR3 totals 14 residues. Filled out from reference TRBV5-1 and TRBJ1-1, the complete variable domain reads KAGVTQTPRYLIKTRGQQVTLSCSPISGHRSVSWYQQTPGQGLQFLFEYFSETQRNKGNFPGRFSGRQFSNSRSEMNVSTLELGDSALYLCASSLETMNTEAFFGQGTRLTVV.

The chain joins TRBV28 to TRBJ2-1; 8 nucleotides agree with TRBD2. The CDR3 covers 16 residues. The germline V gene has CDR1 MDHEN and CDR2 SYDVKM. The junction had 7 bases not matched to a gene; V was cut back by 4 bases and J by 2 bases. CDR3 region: CASSSGGSSAYNEQFF. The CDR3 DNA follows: TGTGCCAGCAGTTCGGGGGGGAGCTCGGCCTACAATGAGCAGTTCTTC.

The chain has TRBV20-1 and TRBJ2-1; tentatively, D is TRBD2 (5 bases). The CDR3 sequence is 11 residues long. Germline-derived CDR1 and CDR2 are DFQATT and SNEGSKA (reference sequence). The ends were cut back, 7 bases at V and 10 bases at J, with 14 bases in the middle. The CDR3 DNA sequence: TGCAGTGGACGTGGATCGGGGGAGCAGTTCTTC. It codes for CSGRGSGEQFF.

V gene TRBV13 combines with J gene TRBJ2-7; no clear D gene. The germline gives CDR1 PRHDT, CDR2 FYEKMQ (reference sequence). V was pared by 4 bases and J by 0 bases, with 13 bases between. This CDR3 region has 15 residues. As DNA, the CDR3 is TGTGCCAGCAGCTGCCCGAAGAGGATCTCCTACGAGCAGTACTTC. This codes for CASSCPKRISYEQYF.

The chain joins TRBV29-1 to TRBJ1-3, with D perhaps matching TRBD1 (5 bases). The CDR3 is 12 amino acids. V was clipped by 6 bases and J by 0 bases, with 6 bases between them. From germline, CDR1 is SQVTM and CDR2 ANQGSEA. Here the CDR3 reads CSVDTSGNTIYF. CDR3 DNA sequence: TGCAGCGTGGACACCTCTGGAAACACCATATATTTT. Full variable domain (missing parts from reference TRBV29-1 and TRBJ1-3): SAVISQKPSRDICQRGTSLTIQCQVDSQVTMMFWYRQQPGQSLTLIATANQGSEATYESGFVIDKFPISRPNLTFSTLTVSNMSPEDSSIYLCSVDTSGNTIYFGEGSWLTVV.

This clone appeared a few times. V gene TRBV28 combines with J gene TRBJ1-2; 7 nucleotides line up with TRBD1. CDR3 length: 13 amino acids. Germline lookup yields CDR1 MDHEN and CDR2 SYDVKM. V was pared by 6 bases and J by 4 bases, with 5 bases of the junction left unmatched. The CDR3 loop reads CASSLGTVYGYTF. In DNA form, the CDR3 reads TGTGCCAGCAGCCTAGGGACAGTCTATGGCTACACCTTC.

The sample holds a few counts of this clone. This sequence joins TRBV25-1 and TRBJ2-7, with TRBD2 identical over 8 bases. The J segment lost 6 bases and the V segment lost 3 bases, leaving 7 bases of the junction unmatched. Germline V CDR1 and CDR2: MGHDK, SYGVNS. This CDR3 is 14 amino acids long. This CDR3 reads CASSDAGRAFEQYF. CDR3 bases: TGTGCCAGCAGTGACGCCGGGAGGGCCTTCGAGCAGTACTTC.